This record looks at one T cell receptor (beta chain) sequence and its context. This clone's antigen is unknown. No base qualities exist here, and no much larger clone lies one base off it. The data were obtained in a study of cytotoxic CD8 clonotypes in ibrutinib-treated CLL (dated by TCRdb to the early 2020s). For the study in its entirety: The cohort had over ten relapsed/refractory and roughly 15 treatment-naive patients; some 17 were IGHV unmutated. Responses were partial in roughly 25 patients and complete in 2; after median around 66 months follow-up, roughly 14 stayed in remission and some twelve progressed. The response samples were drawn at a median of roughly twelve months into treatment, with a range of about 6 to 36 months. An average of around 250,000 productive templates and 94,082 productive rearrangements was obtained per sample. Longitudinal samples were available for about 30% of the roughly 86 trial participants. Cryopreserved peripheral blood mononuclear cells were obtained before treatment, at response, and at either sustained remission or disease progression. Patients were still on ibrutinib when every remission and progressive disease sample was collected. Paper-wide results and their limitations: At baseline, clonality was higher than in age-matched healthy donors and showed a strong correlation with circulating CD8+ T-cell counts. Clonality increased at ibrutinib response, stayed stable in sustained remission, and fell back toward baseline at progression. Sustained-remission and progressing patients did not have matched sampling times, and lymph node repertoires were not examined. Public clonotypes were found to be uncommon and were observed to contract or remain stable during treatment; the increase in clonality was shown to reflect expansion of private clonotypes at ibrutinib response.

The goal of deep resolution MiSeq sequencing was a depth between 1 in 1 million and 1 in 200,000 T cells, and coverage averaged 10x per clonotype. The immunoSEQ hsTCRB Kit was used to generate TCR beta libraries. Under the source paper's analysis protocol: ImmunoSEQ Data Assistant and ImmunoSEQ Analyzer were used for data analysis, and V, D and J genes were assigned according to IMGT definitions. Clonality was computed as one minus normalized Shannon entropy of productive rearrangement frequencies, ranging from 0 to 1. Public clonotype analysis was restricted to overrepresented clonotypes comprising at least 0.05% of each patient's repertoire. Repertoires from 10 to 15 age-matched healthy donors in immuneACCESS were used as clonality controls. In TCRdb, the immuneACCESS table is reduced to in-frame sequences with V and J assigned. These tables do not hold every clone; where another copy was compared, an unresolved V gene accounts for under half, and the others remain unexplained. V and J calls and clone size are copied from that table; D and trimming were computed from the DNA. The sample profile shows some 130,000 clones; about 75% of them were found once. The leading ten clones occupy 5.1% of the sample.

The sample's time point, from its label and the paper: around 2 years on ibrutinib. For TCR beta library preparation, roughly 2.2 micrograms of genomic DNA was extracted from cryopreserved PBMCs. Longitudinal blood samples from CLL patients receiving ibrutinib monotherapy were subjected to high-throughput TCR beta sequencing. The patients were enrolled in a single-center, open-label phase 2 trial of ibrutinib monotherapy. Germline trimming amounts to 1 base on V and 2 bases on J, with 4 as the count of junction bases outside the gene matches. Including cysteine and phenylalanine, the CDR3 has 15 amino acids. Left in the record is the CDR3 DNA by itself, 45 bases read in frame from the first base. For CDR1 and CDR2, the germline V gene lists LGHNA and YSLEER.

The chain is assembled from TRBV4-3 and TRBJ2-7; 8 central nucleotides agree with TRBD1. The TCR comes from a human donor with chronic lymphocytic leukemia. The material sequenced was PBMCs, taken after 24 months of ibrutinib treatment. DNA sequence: TGCGCCAGCAGCCAAGCTCCGGGACAGGCCTACGAGCAGTACTTC. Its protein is CASSQAPGQAYEQYF.